The rows below give T cell receptor beta chains drawn from one sample of a study of T cell responses to AZD1222 COVID-19 vaccine. Only in-frame clones appear in the TCRdb table, and some are missing; sequencing was by immunoSEQ multiplex PCR. The data contain 100,000 or so clones, roughly 87% of them singletons. The material sequenced was peripheral blood, taken on day 0 of AZD1222 vaccination. The receptor set was obtained from an adult in good health. Each CDR3 is given with its conserved first and last residue. The order of the fields is V gene, CDR3 protein.

V gene: TRBV3-1/TRBV3-2; CDR3 protein: CASSQGTDYGYTF
V gene: TRBV5-1; CDR3 protein: CASSHRGSSNTGELFF
V gene: TRBV27; CDR3 protein: CASSSRQGKIPGYTF
V gene: TRBV5-4; CDR3 protein: CASSPGQGSYNEQFF
V gene: TRBV11-2; CDR3 protein: CASSLVRTSGSSYEQYF
V gene: TRBV19; CDR3 protein: CASSIEGGTEAFF
V gene: TRBV27; CDR3 protein: CASSPGQEQYYTF
V gene: TRBV6-1; CDR3 protein: CASSRGTGDSPLHF
V gene: TRBV19; CDR3 protein: CASSNGQETQYF
V gene: TRBV4-1; CDR3 protein: CASSQGVDRGLYGYTF
V gene: TRBV6-6; CDR3 protein: CASSYATGTSNQPQHF
V gene: TRBV28; CDR3 protein: CASSRNTGSGYTF
V gene: TRBV19; CDR3 protein: CASSTGLLAGVTDTQYF
V gene: TRBV7-3; CDR3 protein: CASSLSIVDEQFF
V gene: TRBV5-8; CDR3 protein: CASSPRVSARNTIYF
V gene: TRBV27; CDR3 protein: CASRLGRGNSPLHF
V gene: TRBV28; CDR3 protein: CASSVTQGKGGYTF
V gene: TRBV12-5; CDR3 protein: CASGSLSTPYGYTF
V gene: TRBV28; CDR3 protein: CASSSLHTGTVIYEQYF
V gene: TRBV9; CDR3 protein: CASSVGFLGSSTDTQYF
V gene: TRBV12-3/TRBV12-4; CDR3 protein: CASSPGQGNTIYF
V gene: TRBV19; CDR3 protein: CASSPQGNFYEQYF
V gene: TRBV28; CDR3 protein: CASSFGSGNTIYF
V gene: TRBV30; CDR3 protein: CASDVFYGYTF
V gene: TRBV27; CDR3 protein: CASSMGLKRGGYTF
V gene: TRBV12-3/TRBV12-4; CDR3 protein: CASSLRGGYTF
V gene: TRBV5-1; CDR3 protein: CASSLDRVNTEAFF
V gene: TRBV28; CDR3 protein: CASSLGLAGYAGELFF
V gene: TRBV11-2; CDR3 protein: CASSLDPQNSPLHF
V gene: TRBV6-5; CDR3 protein: CASGQGENQPQHF
V gene: TRBV5-1; CDR3 protein: CASSLRSSGDREQYF
V gene: TRBV11-2; CDR3 protein: CASSSGRTGGGEKLFF
V gene: TRBV5-4; CDR3 protein: CASRAGTGTNEKLFF
V gene: TRBV18; CDR3 protein: CASSPPGQGSYNEQFF
V gene: TRBV30; CDR3 protein: CAWSFGGGPTDTQYF
V gene: TRBV30; CDR3 protein: CAWTPWTGRNTEAFF
V gene: TRBV7-6; CDR3 protein: CASSSKQMNTEAFF
V gene: TRBV27; CDR3 protein: CASSFSNQPQHF
V gene: TRBV7-9; CDR3 protein: CASSFGNWGNTIYF
V gene: TRBV27; CDR3 protein: CASTTGSPYNSPLHF